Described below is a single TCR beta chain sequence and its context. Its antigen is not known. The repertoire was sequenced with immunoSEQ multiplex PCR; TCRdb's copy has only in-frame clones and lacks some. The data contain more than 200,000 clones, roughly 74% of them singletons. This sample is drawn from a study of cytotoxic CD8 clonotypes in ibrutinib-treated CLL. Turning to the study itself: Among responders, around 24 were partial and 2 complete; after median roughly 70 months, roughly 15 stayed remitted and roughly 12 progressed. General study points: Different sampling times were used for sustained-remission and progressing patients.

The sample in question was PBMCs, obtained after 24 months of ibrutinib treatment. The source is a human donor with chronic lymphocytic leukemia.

CDR3 sequence (DNA): TGTGCCAGCAGTGAATATAGCGGGGTTGGAGAGACCCAGTACTTC. This gives the protein CASSEYSGVGETQYF. The V call is TRBV25-1, the J call TRBJ2-5, with 8 bases fitting TRBD2. In germline, CDR1 is MGHDK, CDR2 SYGVNS. The CDR3 spans 15 residues. The trim removed 0 bases at V and 4 bases at J, leaving 4 bases unmatched.